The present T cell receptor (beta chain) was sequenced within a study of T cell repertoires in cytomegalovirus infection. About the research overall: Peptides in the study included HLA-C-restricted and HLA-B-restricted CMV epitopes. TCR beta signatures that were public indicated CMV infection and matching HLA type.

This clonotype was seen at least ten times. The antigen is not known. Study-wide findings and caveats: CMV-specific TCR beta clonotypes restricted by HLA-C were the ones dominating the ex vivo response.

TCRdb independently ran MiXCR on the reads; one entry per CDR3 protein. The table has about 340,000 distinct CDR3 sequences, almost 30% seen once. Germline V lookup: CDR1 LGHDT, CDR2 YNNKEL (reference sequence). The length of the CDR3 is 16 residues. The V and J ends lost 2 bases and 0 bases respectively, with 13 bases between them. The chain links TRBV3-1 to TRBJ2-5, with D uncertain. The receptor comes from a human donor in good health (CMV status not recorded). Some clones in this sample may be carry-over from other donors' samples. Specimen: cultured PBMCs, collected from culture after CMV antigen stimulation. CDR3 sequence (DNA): TGTGCCAGCAGCCAAACCGCTGGACGGGACCAAGAGACCCAGTACTTC. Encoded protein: CASSQTAGRDQETQYF.